This note documents a single TCR beta chain sequence. Its antigen is unknown. TCRdb's table, derived via immunoSEQ multiplex PCR, lists solely in-frame clones and lacks some. In the table there are about 2,500,000 clones, approximately 92% of which are singletons. V was trimmed by 2 bases and J by 9 bases, leaving 8 bases between them. The CDR3 sequence is 11 residues long. The germline gives CDR1 MNHEY, CDR2 SMNVEV (reference sequence). CD4+ cells yielded CD45RA+ naive and CD45RA-negative memory subsets. This record comes from a study of shared clonotypes between healthy human individuals. Study background: A couple of female and a few male donors aged 18 to 49 were enrolled.

The study, taken as a whole, reports: Several donors held around 5% of naive CD4 clonotypes in common.

Sequencing was performed on naive CD4+ T cells sorted from blood. Documented subset: CD45RA+ positively selected. The sequence came from a man aged 18 to 30 in good health. The gene calls are TRBV27 and TRBJ2-7, with a possible D match to TRBD1 (5 bases). CDR3: CASSLGAGQYF. The CDR3 DNA follows: TGTGCCAGCAGTTTAGGGGCCGGGCAGTACTTC.